The clone carrying this TCR beta chain was seen a few times. Its target is not known. Deletions cut 3 bases from V and 0 bases from J, with 14 bases between. Germline CDR1 and CDR2: MGHRA and YSYEKL. CDR3 size: 17 residues. The sample originates from a study of T-cell memory formation after mild COVID-19. Study-wide results and caveats: The SARS-CoV-2 specificity of second-wave clones reaching peak at day 37 remained unverified. The CD4+ clones that contracted clustered mainly within CM and EM, and the CD8+ clones concentrated in EMRA.

TCRdb ran MiXCR on the 5' RACE reads and lists one entry per CDR3 protein. The table shows approximately 89,000 distinct CDR3 sequences, with 9.5% to 15% occurring only once. This receptor was obtained from a man aged 18 to 29 who had mild COVID-19 (a few samples of this study predate the infection). Cell type and time point are not known. The sequencing sample was made of PBMCs or a T cell subset sorted from them (not recorded which). V and J are TRBV4-1 and TRBJ2-2, with a weak D call TRBD1 (6 bases). The CDR3 loop reads CASSHKRGHPNTGELFF. The CDR3 region has the DNA TGCGCCAGCAGCCATAAAAGGGGACACCCGAACACCGGGGAGCTGTTTTTT.